Shown below are 27 T cell receptor beta chains from a single sample sequenced in a study of T cell repertoires in cytomegalovirus infection. No antigens are known for them. TCRdb fed the reads into MiXCR, producing one record per CDR3 protein. The data show some 920,000 distinct CDR3 sequences, under 40% seen once. The material sequenced was cultured CD8+ T cells from PBMCs, taken from culture after CMV antigen stimulation. Receptor source: a human donor in good health (CMV status not recorded). Some clones in this sample may be carry-over from other donors' samples.

V usage is TRBV7-9 and J usage is TRBJ2-5; D remains ambiguous. The CDR3 contains 12 residues. Trimming pared 8 bases from V and 3 bases from J, leaving 10 bases between. CDR1 and CDR2 (germline): SEHNR, FQNEAQ (reference sequence). CDR3 sequence (DNA): TGTGCCAGCGGATTGCCTAAAGAGACCCAGTACTTC. Its translation is CASGLPKETQYF.

There are a few counts of this clonotype. This rearrangement joins TRBV29-1 to TRBJ2-3, with D perhaps TRBD1 (6 bases). There are 15 residues in the CDR3. Germline-derived CDR1 and CDR2 are SQVTM and ANQGSEA. With 6 bases removed from V and 2 bases from J, the gap between germline ends came to 18 bases. The CDR3 sequence is CSVSSEDSDTDTQYF. CDR3 DNA sequence: TGCAGCGTGAGTAGTGAGGACAGTGACACAGATACGCAGTATTTT.

This clonotype was picked up a small number of times. The chain carries TRBV29-1 and TRBJ2-1; D could derive from TRBD1 or TRBD2 (5 bases each). V was cut by 1 base and J by 3 bases, with 13 bases left in between. The CDR3 is 15 amino acids. The germline CDR1 and CDR2 sequences are SQVTM and ANQGSEA. The CDR3 reads CSVEGPGHLYNEQFF. CDR3 DNA: TGCAGCGTTGAAGGGCCGGGGCACCTCTACAATGAGCAGTTCTTC.

V gene TRBV12-3 or TRBV12-4 combines with J gene TRBJ1-2; D is perhaps TRBD1 (6 bases). V was pared by 4 bases and J by 5 bases, with 14 bases between. CDR3 length: 14 residues. In nucleotides, the CDR3 is TGTGCCAGCAGTTGGGGGGGGGCCTCGTATGGCTACACCTTC. As protein: CASSWGGASYGYTF.

Many counts were recorded for this clonotype. The rearrangement links TRBV7-9 to TRBJ2-7; D is uncertain. CDR1 is SEHNR, CDR2 FQNEAQ, per germline (reference sequence). Trimming took 3 bases from V and 4 from J, leaving 10 bases between them. This CDR3 region has 13 residues. The CDR3 coding sequence is TGTGCCAGCAGCTTGGTGTCGTCTTACGAGCAGTACTTC. It yields the protein CASSLVSSYEQYF.

There are many counts of this clonotype. The genes are TRBV6-2 or TRBV6-3 and TRBJ2-7; D call uncertain. The CDR3 totals 15 residues. The germline V gene encodes CDR1 MNHEY and CDR2 SVGEGT. V dropped 6 bases and J dropped 0 bases, with 15 bases sitting between them. CDR3: CASRTPSSSSYEQYF. The CDR3 bases are TGTGCCAGCAGAACTCCCTCGTCTAGCTCCTACGAGCAGTACTTC.

This clonotype turned up a few times. This rearrangement joins TRBV10-3 to TRBJ1-1; no clear D gene. Germline CDR1 reads ENHRY; CDR2 reads SYGVKD. Trimming left V 2 bases short and J 5 bases short, with 15 bases between. The CDR3 has 15 amino acids. The CDR3 DNA reads TGTGCCATCAGTGAGGAGAGAACCCGACGGACTGAAGCTTTCTTT. Its translation: CAISEERTRRTEAFF.

The chain couples TRBV3-1 to TRBJ2-2, with D possibly TRBD2 on 5 matching bases. The CDR3 length is 13 residues. With 8 bases removed from V and 2 bases from J, the gap between germline ends came to 9 bases. Germline CDR1 is LGHDT and CDR2 is YNNKEL (reference sequence). CDR3 nucleotide sequence: TGTGCCAGCTCGGAGGTTAACACCGGGGAGCTGTTTTTT. This translates into CASSEVNTGELFF.

The rearrangement joins TRBV7-6 to TRBJ2-5; 10 bases match TRBD2. V was pared by 4 bases and J by 7 bases, with 6 bases of the junction left unmatched. In germline, CDR1 is SGHVS, CDR2 FNYEAQ. The CDR3 is 14 amino acids. The CDR3, as DNA: TGTGCCAGCAGCTCTAGCGGGGGACTGGGGACCCAGTACTTC. Amino acid sequence: CASSSSGGLGTQYF.

This clonotype is labeled medium-sized. CDR3 amino acids: CASSPSTGNTEAFF. The CDR3 region has the DNA TGTGCCAGCAGCCCCTCAACAGGGAACACTGAAGCTTTCTTT. J is TRBJ1-1 and V is TRBV4-2, with D maybe TRBD1 (5 bases). This CDR3 spans 14 amino acids. Trimming took 4 bases from V and 1 from J, leaving 10 bases between them. Germline values: CDR1 LGHNA, CDR2 YNFKEQ.

This rearrangement joins TRBV24-1 to TRBJ2-1; D gene ambiguous. Trimming removed 3 bases from V and 7 bases from J, with 15 bases in between. Germline V CDR1 and CDR2: KGHDR, SFDVKD. This CDR3 comprises 15 residues. CDR3 nucleotides: TGTGCCACCAGTGATAAGGGTTACCCCTCAAATGAGCAGTTCTTC. Protein: CATSDKGYPSNEQFF.

This chain joins TRBV12-3 or TRBV12-4 and TRBJ2-6, with D uncertain. The V and J ends lost 7 bases and 2 bases respectively, with 12 bases between them. This CDR3 is built from 15 residues. The CDR3 DNA is TGTGCCAGCACCTCAAGGGCGGCTGGGGCCAACGTCCTGACTTTC. Its translation: CASTSRAAGANVLTF.

The V and J genes are TRBV12-3 or TRBV12-4 and TRBJ2-5; the match to TRBD1 covers 7 bases. The CDR3 has 17 residues. V was pared by 6 bases and J by 7 bases, with 20 bases of the junction left unmatched. The CDR3 here is CASSPRWETGMAGTQYF. The CDR3 DNA reads TGTGCCAGCAGCCCGCGTTGGGAGACAGGGATGGCAGGGACCCAGTACTTC.

This clonotype has a handful of counts. CDR3 sequence: CASSLGNVWGDEQYV. The CDR3, as DNA: TGTGCCAGCAGCTTAGGCAATGTGTGGGGGGACGAGCAGTACGTC. J is TRBJ2-7 and V is TRBV11-2; D is perhaps TRBD2 (6 bases). The CDR3 consists of 15 residues. Germline V gives CDR1 SGHAT, CDR2 FQNNGV. V dropped 1 base and J dropped 5 bases, with 15 bases sitting between them.

This clonotype was found a few times. The chain links TRBV19 to TRBJ1-1; unclear D gene. The CDR3 extends over 14 amino acids. Trimming stripped 2 bases from V and 6 bases from J, with 13 bases between. The germline gives CDR1 LNHDA, CDR2 SQIVND (reference sequence). CDR3 protein: CASSIQVPFAEAFF. CDR3 coding DNA: TGTGCCAGTAGTATACAGGTGCCGTTCGCTGAAGCTTTCTTT.

This clonotype was recorded many times. The junction does not match germline at one end; this may be a read error. The genes are TRBV7-8 and TRBJ2-3; D is possibly TRBD1 or TRBD2 (7 bases each). The germline V gene has CDR1 SGHVS and CDR2 FQNEAQ. CDR3 length: 12 residues. The CDR3 nucleotides are TGTGCCGGCAGGGGGGGCTCAGATACGCAGTATTTT. Its protein product is CAGRGGSDTQYF.

The chain recombines TRBV7-9 with TRBJ2-7; D possibly corresponds to TRBD2 (7 bases). V was clipped by 5 bases and J by 0 bases, with 20 bases between them. CDR3 length: 17 amino acids. Germline CDR1 is SEHNR and CDR2 is FQNEAQ (reference sequence). The CDR3 is CASSPPGGGASSYEQYV. DNA for the CDR3: TGTGCCAGCAGCCCCCCGGGGGGCGGGGCGAGCTCCTACGAGCAGTACGTC.

Many counts were recorded for this clonotype. At one end, the junction sequence differs from germline, possibly due to a read error. The chain joins TRBV7-2 to TRBJ1-2; D gene uncertain. This CDR3 is 16 amino acids long. In germline, CDR1 is SGHTA, CDR2 FQGNSA. The CDR3 is CASSLPLSGINHGYTF. DNA of the CDR3: TGTGCCAGCAGCTTACCCCTAAGTGGGATTAACCATGGCTACACCTTC.

In nucleotides, the CDR3 is TGTGCCAGCAGTTACCAACTGACCACCGGGGAGCTGTTTTTT. It is translated as CASSYQLTTGELFF. The J gene is TRBJ2-2, the V gene TRBV6-8; unclear D gene. CDR1 is MNHGY and CDR2 is SAAAGT in the germline V gene. Trimming removed 2 bases at V and 4 bases at J, with 8 bases between. This CDR3 spans 14 amino acids.

For this clonotype: Being one base from a much bigger clone, this may be a read error. This chain connects TRBV12-3 or TRBV12-4 to TRBJ1-2, with D possibly being TRBD1 (6 bases). The CDR3 extends over 12 amino acids. Between the trimmed V and J ends, which lost 6 bases and 7 bases, there was a span of 12 bases. CDR3 amino acids: CASRTGYGGYTF. The DNA of the CDR3 is TGTGCCAGCAGAACAGGGTATGGTGGCTACACCTTC.

There are a few counts of this clonotype. The chain joins TRBV12-5 to TRBJ1-2; no firm D call. The V end lost 6 bases, the J end lost 8 bases, and 13 bases lay between the germline ends. The CDR3 spans 12 residues. Germline values: CDR1 LGHNT, CDR2 FRNRAP. CDR3 residues: CASGPGRSGYTF. In nucleotides, the CDR3 is TGTGCTAGTGGCCCCGGACGGAGCGGCTACACCTTC.

This CDR3 reads CATSRAGTEEGSPLHF. As DNA, the CDR3 is TGTGCCACCAGCAGAGCGGGAACCGAAGAAGGTTCACCCCTCCACTTT. The J gene is TRBJ1-6, the V gene TRBV15; D remains ambiguous. CDR1 and CDR2 from the germline V gene are LNHNV and YYDKDF (reference sequence). CDR3 length equals 16 residues. V lost 1 base to trimming and J lost 9 bases, with 16 bases between them.

The V and J genes are TRBV14 and TRBJ1-1; D is uncertain. V was shortened by 1 base and J by 8 bases, with 20 bases between the two germline ends. CDR1 and CDR2 from the germline V gene are SGHDN and FVKESK. The CDR3 is 16 residues long. CDR3 bases: TGTGCCAGCAGCCAAGCTCCCAGCTGGAGCATACGAGAAGCTTTCTTT. It yields the protein CASSQAPSWSIREAFF.

This clonotype was detected only a few times. The DNA of the CDR3 is TGTGCCAGCAGTTTATCGGGACGGAGGGGCACTGAAGCTTTCTTT. This sequence encodes CASSLSGRRGTEAFF. The chain links TRBV27 to TRBJ1-1; weak D call: TRBD1 (5 bases). Per the germline V gene, CDR1 is MNHEY and CDR2 is SMNVEV (reference sequence). The CDR3 length is 15 residues. Deletions cut 0 bases from V and 4 bases from J, with 12 bases between.

For this clonotype: A read error may explain this, as a much larger clone is one base away. DNA of the CDR3: TGTGCCAGCAGCCTCGGACTAGTGGCCCTCACAGATACGCAGTATTTT. This gives the protein CASSLGLVALTDTQYF. The J gene is TRBJ2-3, the V gene TRBV7-2, with 7 bases matching TRBD2. Germline V gene lookup returns CDR1 SGHTA and CDR2 FQGNSA. This CDR3 contains 16 residues. Trimming cost V 5 bases and J 2 bases; bases outside gene matches: 10.

This chain uses TRBV7-9 with TRBJ2-3; 8 bases agree with TRBD2. Germline values: CDR1 SEHNR, CDR2 FQNEAQ (reference sequence). The J segment lost 2 bases and the V segment lost 11 bases, leaving 9 bases of the junction unmatched. The CDR3 extends over 14 amino acids. The CDR3 DNA follows: TGTGCCCTACGTCGGGGGGGGATCACAGATACGCAGTATTTT. Translated: CALRRGGITDTQYF. The full variable domain, with the rest looked up from reference TRBV7-9 and TRBJ2-3, is DTGVSQNPRHKITKRGQNVTFRCDPISEHNRLYWYRQTLGQGPEFLTYFQNEAQLEKSRLLSDRFSAERPKGSFSTLEIQRTEQGDSAMYLCALRRGGITDTQYFGPGTRLTVL.

This sequence joins TRBV12-3 or TRBV12-4 and TRBJ1-4, with D perhaps TRBD1 (6 bases). Trimming stripped 6 bases from V and 13 bases from J, with 18 bases between. There are 13 residues in the CDR3. The CDR3 loop reads CASSQGGSDGLFF. In DNA, the CDR3 is TGTGCCAGCAGCCAAGGGGGGTCGGATGGACTGTTTTTT.